This entry lists 28 T cell receptor beta chains sequenced from one sample in a study of T cells after posttransplantation cyclophosphamide. Using immunoSEQ multiplex PCR, the repertoire was profiled, and TCRdb retains in-frame clones only, with some absent. The repertoire has about 40,000 clones, none seen only once; the ten largest take 4% to 5.5%. Sample: PBMCs. These receptors came from a woman aged 45-59 years in good health and a related stem cell transplant donor.

This clone was seen repeatedly, ten times or more. Other DNA sequences in the sample encode the same CDR3. The chain employs TRBV5-1 and TRBJ1-2; D is ambiguous. V lost 3 bases, J lost 8 bases, and 11 bases lay in between. Germline V gene data show CDR1 as SGHRS and CDR2 as YFSETQ. This CDR3 has 12 amino acids. The CDR3 region has the DNA TGCGCCAGCAGCTCTACAGTAGACGGCTACACCTTC. Amino acid sequence: CASSSTVDGYTF.

This clone has a count of ten or more. V gene TRBV6-5 combines with J gene TRBJ2-7; 10 nucleotides agree with TRBD2. V trimming: 7 bases; J trimming: 2 bases; junction bases outside the gene matches: 8. Germline lookup yields CDR1 MNHEY and CDR2 SVGAGI. This CDR3 is built from 15 residues. The CDR3, as DNA: TGTGCCAGCACCCACGCTAGCGGGGGTACCTACGAGCAGTACTTC. This sequence encodes CASTHASGGTYEQYF.

At least ten counts were recorded for this clone. This chain's CDR3 is CASSLGGDSYEQYF. The CDR3 coding sequence is TGTGCCAGCAGCTTAGGGGGGGACTCCTACGAGCAGTACTTC. The chain couples TRBV11-2 to TRBJ2-7, with D perhaps matching TRBD2 (6 bases). CDR1 is SGHAT and CDR2 is FQNNGV in the germline V gene. The CDR3 runs 14 residues. V was pared by 1 base and J by 0 bases, with 7 bases between.

This clone has at least ten counts. The chain links TRBV6-6 to TRBJ2-1, with 8 nucleotides matching TRBD2. CDR1 is MNHNY and CDR2 is SVGAGI in the germline V gene (reference sequence). V shed 3 bases and J 11 bases; nucleotides not matched to a gene: 6. There are 13 residues in the CDR3. CDR3 in DNA: TGTGCCAGCAGTTATAGCGGGGATCGACAGCAGTTCTTC. This codes for CASSYSGDRQQFF.

This clone was counted at least ten times. The chain links TRBV7-9 to TRBJ2-3; possible D gene TRBD2, 5 bases. The germline V and J ends were trimmed by 5 bases and 4 bases, with 7 bases remaining between them. The germline gives CDR1 SEHNR, CDR2 FQNEAQ (reference sequence). The CDR3 is 12 residues long. The CDR3 region has the DNA TGTGCCAGCAGCCGGGAAGCAGATACGCAGTATTTT. Its protein product is CASSREADTQYF.

This clone turned up a few times. V and J are TRBV30 and TRBJ1-4, with 10 bases that match TRBD1. The CDR3 is 17 residues long. Germline values: CDR1 GTSNPN, CDR2 SVGIG (reference sequence). Trimming removed 5 bases from V and 3 bases from J; junction bases left unmatched: 12. The CDR3 is CAWRDRGRSVANEKLFF. CDR3 sequence (DNA): TGTGCCTGGCGGGACAGGGGTAGGTCAGTCGCTAATGAAAAACTGTTTTTT.

This clone was counted ten times or more. The rearrangement joins TRBV18 to TRBJ1-1, with 8 bases matching TRBD1. CDR3 size: 15 residues. J gave up 1 base and V 4 bases, and 5 bases lay outside the gene matches. Germline V gene lookup returns CDR1 KGHSH and CDR2 LQKENI. CDR3 bases: TGTGCCAGCTCACTTCGACAGGGGACGAACACTGAAGCTTTCTTT. It specifies CASSLRQGTNTEAFF.

This clone was seen at least ten times. This chain connects TRBV6-1 to TRBJ2-3; a possible D gene is TRBD2 (5 bases). Trimming removed 8 bases at V and 0 bases at J, with 12 bases between. The germline CDR1 and CDR2 sequences are MNHNS and SASEGT. The CDR3 is 14 residues long. The CDR3 region has the DNA TGTGCCAGCTTGAGCGGTCCTAGCACAGATACGCAGTATTTT. Translation gives CASLSGPSTDTQYF.

This clone was observed a few times. This chain connects TRBV5-1 to TRBJ2-5, with 8 positions matching TRBD2. This CDR3 is built from 14 residues. In germline, CDR1 is SGHRS, CDR2 YFSETQ. J gave up 1 base and V 6 bases, and 5 bases lay outside the gene matches. The CDR3 DNA follows: TGCGCCAGCACGACTAGCGCATTCCAAGAGACCCAGTACTTC. Protein sequence: CASTTSAFQETQYF.

In this sample, this clone turned up many times. The chain's CDR3 is CASTVRQGRGEAFF. The CDR3 DNA is TGTGCCAGCACCGTGAGACAGGGTCGCGGTGAAGCTTTCTTT. The J gene is TRBJ1-1, the V gene TRBV6-5; 7 bases are a match to TRBD1. The trim removed 7 bases at V and 7 bases at J, leaving 12 bases unmatched. CDR1 is MNHEY and CDR2 is SVGAGI in the germline V gene. CDR3 size: 14 residues.

This clone was observed many times. V usage is TRBV7-2 and J usage is TRBJ1-2, with D maybe TRBD1 (6 bases). V lost 5 bases, J lost 0 bases, and 13 bases lay in between. Per germline, CDR1 SGHTA and CDR2 FQGNSA. CDR3 length: 15 amino acids. The CDR3 DNA reads as TGTGCCAGCAGCCCAAGGACAGCTTCTAACTATGGCTACACCTTC. It translates to CASSPRTASNYGYTF.

V usage is TRBV5-6 and J usage is TRBJ2-5; 7 bases map to TRBD2. The J call may be in error: the DNA end matches TRBJ2-7 better. Germline loops: CDR1 SGHDT, CDR2 YYEEEE. The CDR3 consists of 16 residues. The CDR3 coding sequence is TGTGCCAGCAGCTTAGGTTTATACGGGGGGTCCGGCGAGCAGTACTTC. It specifies CASSLGLYGGSGEQYF.

This clone was detected many times. The V call is TRBV7-6, the J call TRBJ2-7; D call uncertain. The CDR3 runs 13 residues. Germline CDR1 and CDR2: SGHVS and FNYEAQ. V was pared by 1 base and J by 4 bases, with 8 bases between. CDR3 amino acids: CASSLETQYEQYF. For the CDR3, the DNA is TGTGCCAGCAGCTTAGAGACACAATACGAGCAGTACTTC.

Many counts were recorded for this clone. The genes are TRBV11-1 and TRBJ2-2; tentative D call: TRBD1 (5 bases). Germline CDR1 reads SGHAT; CDR2 reads FQDESV (reference sequence). Trimming took off 2 bases at V and 6 bases at J, with 10 bases between the two ends. CDR3 size: 14 residues. The CDR3 is CASSLSRQSGELFF. CDR3 DNA: TGTGCCAGCAGCTTATCTCGACAGTCCGGGGAGCTGTTTTTT.

Ten or more counts support this clone. J is TRBJ1-1 and V is TRBV7-6, with D perhaps TRBD1 (6 bases). The germline V gene has CDR1 SGHVS and CDR2 FNYEAQ. CDR3 size: 14 residues. With 4 bases removed from V and 4 bases from J, the gap between germline ends came to 13 bases. The CDR3, as DNA: TGTGCCAGCAGCTCTTTACAGGGACCCACTGAAGCTTTCTTT. Its protein product is CASSSLQGPTEAFF.

The J gene is TRBJ2-7, the V gene TRBV6-5; 8 nucleotides match TRBD1. Looked up from germline, CDR1 is MNHEY and CDR2 is SVGAGI. The ends lost 5 bases at V and 1 base at J; junction bases unmatched: 7. CDR3 length: 15 residues. CDR3 sequence reads: CASSRSDRGSYEQYF. The CDR3 DNA sequence: TGTGCCAGCAGTCGCTCTGACAGGGGTTCCTACGAGCAGTACTTC.

This clone came up many times. CDR3 in DNA: TGTGCCAGCTCCCCGGGACTGACATCGGATACGCAGTATTTT. Encoded protein: CASSPGLTSDTQYF. This chain joins TRBV18 and TRBJ2-3, with D possibly matching TRBD2 (6 bases). The CDR3 is 14 residues long. Trimming left V 6 bases short and J 6 bases short, with 16 bases between. Germline V gene lookup returns CDR1 KGHSH and CDR2 LQKENI. The variable domain in full, with the rest retrieved from reference TRBV18 and TRBJ2-3, is NAGVMQNPRHLVRRRGQEARLRCSPMKGHSHVYWYRQLPEEGLKFMVYLQKENIIDESGMPKERFSAEFPKEGPSILRIQQVVRGDSAAYFCASSPGLTSDTQYFGPGTRLTVL.

This clone was recorded many times. The chain recombines TRBV7-3 with TRBJ2-2; 7 nucleotides agree with TRBD1. The V gene end was trimmed by 5 bases and the J gene end by 5 bases; junction bases not matched to a gene: 8. The germline V gene encodes CDR1 SGHTA and CDR2 FQGTGA. The CDR3 has 15 residues. The CDR3 sequence: CASSNARQGTGELFF. DNA for the CDR3: TGTGCCAGCAGCAACGCAAGACAGGGTACCGGGGAGCTGTTTTTT.

This clone came up many times. This chain links TRBV13 with TRBJ2-1; 9 bases map to TRBD2. CDR3 length equals 15 residues. J gave up 4 bases and V 0 bases, and 1 base lay outside the gene matches. Per germline, CDR1 PRHDT and CDR2 FYEKMQ (reference sequence). CDR3 in DNA: TGTGCCAGCAGCTTAGGAGCGGGGGGTTACAATGAGCAGTTCTTC. Translation: CASSLGAGGYNEQFF.

This clone was observed at least ten times. The CDR3 region has the DNA TGTGCCAGCAGCTTAGGACTTTACGGCACTGAAGCTTTCTTT. It specifies CASSLGLYGTEAFF. The rearrangement joins TRBV7-9 to TRBJ1-1, with unresolved D. CDR3 size: 14 residues. Germline V gene data show CDR1 as SEHNR and CDR2 as FQNEAQ (reference sequence). The ends were cut back, 1 base at V and 4 bases at J, with 10 bases in the middle.

Many counts were recorded for this clone. The CDR3 sequence is CASSFNRGLTEAFF. The CDR3 coding sequence is TGTGCCAGCAGCTTTAACAGGGGGCTGACTGAAGCTTTCTTT. V usage is TRBV7-2 and J usage is TRBJ1-1; the match to TRBD1 covers 9 bases. The CDR3 runs to 14 residues. V was clipped by 3 bases and J by 5 bases; unmatched bases: 4. Germline V lookup: CDR1 SGHTA, CDR2 FQGNSA.

This clone occurred many times. This rearrangement joins TRBV2 to TRBJ1-1; possibly TRBD1 for D (5 bases). The CDR3 loop spans 13 amino acids. V was trimmed by 1 base and J by 6 bases, leaving 9 bases between them. The germline V gene encodes CDR1 SNHLY and CDR2 FYNNEI. The CDR3 spells CASSEEGRAEAFF. As DNA, the CDR3 is TGTGCCAGCAGTGAAGAGGGGCGCGCTGAAGCTTTCTTT.

This clone was seen at least ten times. The rearrangement uses TRBV6-1 and TRBJ2-6; possible D gene TRBD1, 6 bases. Germline-derived CDR1 and CDR2 are MNHNS and SASEGT. There are 15 residues in the CDR3. Trimming left V 6 bases short and J 2 bases short, with 11 bases between. CDR3 region: CASSPGVTGANVLTF. CDR3 coding DNA: TGTGCCAGCAGCCCAGGGGTGACTGGGGCCAACGTCCTGACTTTC.

About this clone: It is likely a read error, because the conserved phenylalanine at the end of the CDR3 is missing. The chain has TRBV7-8 and TRBJ1-1; 8 bases are shared with TRBD1. Trimming at V came to 5 bases and at J to 1 base, leaving 6 bases not matched to a gene. The CDR3 has 15 amino acids. Germline V lookup: CDR1 SGHVS, CDR2 FQNEAQ. The CDR3 sequence is CASSGSGTGNTEAFL. The CDR3 nucleotides are TGTGCCAGCAGCGGATCCGGGACAGGGAACACTGAAGCTTTCCTT.

In its sample, this clone was seen many times. V is TRBV25-1 and J is TRBJ1-2, with 7 bases aligning to TRBD1. Germline CDR1 MGHDK, CDR2 SYGVNS. The CDR3 sequence is 11 residues long. J was trimmed by 8 bases and V by 8 bases; bases with no gene match: 5. The CDR3 DNA sequence: TGTGCCAGCGAAACGACAGGGGGCTACACCTTC. This codes for CASETTGGYTF.

This clone was seen repeatedly, ten times or more. The chain uses TRBV9 and TRBJ2-2; D gene unclear. Deletions cut 1 base from V and 4 bases from J, with 5 bases between. CDR3 length: 13 residues. Germline values: CDR1 SGDLS, CDR2 YYNGEE. CDR3 bases: TGTGCCAGCAGCGTAAGCTTCACCGGGGAGCTGTTTTTT. This sequence encodes CASSVSFTGELFF.

CDR3 sequence: CASTGQGNTGELFF. In nucleotides, the CDR3 is TGTGCCAGCACCGGACAGGGGAACACCGGGGAGCTGTTTTTT. The J gene is TRBJ2-2, the V gene TRBV7-9, with 8 positions matching TRBD1. CDR1 is SEHNR, CDR2 FQNEAQ, per germline (reference sequence). The CDR3 has 14 amino acids. Losses at the gene ends were 7 bases for V and 1 base for J; bases not matched to a gene: 2.

This clone occurred many times. This chain joins TRBV5-1 and TRBJ2-6; D perhaps matches TRBD1 (6 bases). From germline, CDR1 is SGHRS and CDR2 YFSETQ. The CDR3 totals 16 residues. V lost 1 base to trimming and J lost 2 bases, with 10 bases between them. This CDR3 reads CASSLSPGAGANVLTF. Written as DNA, the CDR3 is TGCGCCAGCAGCTTGTCCCCAGGGGCTGGGGCCAACGTCCTGACTTTC.